A selection of T cell receptor beta chains follows, all from one sample in a study of T cell repertoires in cytomegalovirus infection. TCRdb re-analysed the reads in MiXCR, keeping a single row per CDR3 protein. Among hundreds of thousands of distinct CDR3 sequences listed, approximately 40% were seen once. The sequencing input was PBMCs. The origin of the receptors is a human donor in good health (CMV status not recorded). Some clones in this sample may be carry-over from other donors' samples. Both conserved end residues are part of each CDR3. A D gene is named only where the DNA matches it firmly. Size is stated for part of the rows, as once, few or many counts, or as a class when the clone is expanded.

size	V	J	D	DNA	CDR3
-	TRBV5-4	TRBJ2-7	TRBD2	TGTGCCAGCAGCCTAGGCCTAGCGGGACTCTACGAGCAGTACTTC	CASSLGLAGLYEQYF
-	TRBV11-1	TRBJ2-3	TRBD2	TGTGCCAGCAGCTTTTCCTCAAGCGGGAGGGGCACAGATACGCAGTATTTT	CASSFSSSGRGTDTQYF
-	TRBV19	TRBJ1-2	-	TGTGCCAGTAGTATCGGGACACGGAATGGCTACACCTTC	CASSIGTRNGYTF
-	TRBV12-3/TRBV12-4	TRBJ1-5	-	TGTGCCAGCAGCCCTCATGTAGGGGCTCAGCCCCAGCATTTT	CASSPHVGAQPQHF
once	TRBV12-3/TRBV12-4	TRBJ2-6	-	TGTGCCAGCAGTGAGCCAACCTCCTCTGGGGCCAACGTCCTGACTTTC	CASSEPTSSGANVLTF
-	TRBV20-1	TRBJ2-2	-	TGCAGTGATAGGTCCATTAACAATATGAACACCGGGGAGCTGTTTTTT	CSDRSINNMNTGELFF
-	TRBV7-9	TRBJ1-5	-	TGTGCCAGCAGCCTCTCGGGCGGACGCAATCAGCCCCAGCATTTT	CASSLSGGRNQPQHF
-	TRBV19	TRBJ2-7	TRBD2	TGTGCCAGTAGTTTTAGCGGGAGAGTCTCCTACGAGCAGTACTTC	CASSFSGRVSYEQYF
-	TRBV6-5	TRBJ1-6	-	TGTGCCAGCAGTTACTCGGAGTTGGCTAATTCACCCCTCCACTTT	CASSYSELANSPLHF
few	TRBV12-3/TRBV12-4	TRBJ1-5	-	TGTGCCAGCAAACTGACAGGTCAGCCCCAGCATTTT	CASKLTGQPQHF
-	TRBV12-3/TRBV12-4	TRBJ1-1	-	TGTGCCAGCAGTTCCCCAGGGTCCTTGAACACTGAAGCTTTCTTT	CASSSPGSLNTEAFF
-	TRBV4-1	TRBJ2-7	TRBD1	TGCGCCAGCAGCCACGCCACGACAGGGGACTACGAGCAGTACTTC	CASSHATTGDYEQYF
many	TRBV7-6	TRBJ2-1	-	TGTGCCAGCAGCTTAGCTACCCGAAGCGACAATGAGCAGTTCTTC	CASSLATRSDNEQFF
-	TRBV5-3	TRBJ1-5	-	TGTGCCAGCAGCTTGGCCTTGTTGAGAAATCAGCCCCAGCATTTT	CASSLALLRNQPQHF
few	TRBV27	TRBJ2-4	TRBD1	TGTGCCAGCAGGTCCGAGGGGGCAGGGGCCAAAAACATTCAGTACTTC	CASRSEGAGAKNIQYF
-	TRBV7-8	TRBJ1-3	TRBD1	TGTGCCAGCAGCTTTCTAGAGGGGGCGGCGGGAAACACCATATATTTT	CASSFLEGAAGNTIYF
few	TRBV20-1	TRBJ1-1	-	TGCAGTGCTTCGGGCCTTTTGAACACTGAAGCTTTCTTT	CSASGLLNTEAFF
many	TRBV7-8	TRBJ1-1	-	TGTGCCAGCAGCTTAGTGGCAGTGAGGAACACTGAAGCTTTCTTT	CASSLVAVRNTEAFF
many	TRBV27	TRBJ1-1	-	TGTGCCAGCAGGCGAGGGAACACTGAAGCTTTCTTT	CASRRGNTEAFF
many	TRBV19	TRBJ1-1	-	TGTGCCAGTAGTGAGGTAACAGCCGGGGGACAAGCTTTCTTT	CASSEVTAGGQAFF
-	TRBV28	TRBJ2-1	TRBD2	TGTGCCAGCAGTCCTCCTCGTAGCGGGAGCCGAGGGGAGCAGTTCTTC	CASSPPRSGSRGEQFF
few	TRBV12-3/TRBV12-4	TRBJ2-5	TRBD2	TGTGCCAGCAGCCCAACTAGCGGTCCCCAAGAGACCCAGTACTTC	CASSPTSGPQETQYF
-	TRBV20-1	TRBJ2-6	-	TGCAGTGCTAGAGTTTACTCTGGGGCCAACGTCCTGACTTTC	CSARVYSGANVLTF
-	TRBV4-1	TRBJ2-7	-	TGCGCCAGCAGTCCCCGGGACGGTCACTACGAGCAGTACTTC	CASSPRDGHYEQYF
many	TRBV7-2	TRBJ1-1	TRBD1	TGTGCCAGCAGCTTCAGGGGGCGGAACACTGAAGCTTTCTTT	CASSFRGRNTEAFF
few	TRBV7-8	TRBJ2-1	-	TGTGCCAGCAGCTCAGGGCGGGGCTCCTACAATGAGCAGTTCTTC	CASSSGRGSYNEQFF
few	TRBV6-5	TRBJ1-4	TRBD1	TGTGCCAGCAGTTACTCGACAGGGCAAGGTGAAAAACTGTTTTTT	CASSYSTGQGEKLFF
-	TRBV19	TRBJ2-7	-	TGTGCCAGTAGTCCTCGGGTGGACGAGCAGTACTTC	CASSPRVDEQYF
-	TRBV5-6	TRBJ1-1	-	TGTGCCAGCAGTTCTCCTTGGGCTGAAGCTTTCTTT	CASSSPWAEAFF
few	TRBV6-2/TRBV6-3	TRBJ1-5	TRBD1	TGTGCCAGCAGTTGGATTAGAGGACAGGGTTATCAGCCCCAGCATTTT	CASSWIRGQGYQPQHF
-	TRBV10-3	TRBJ1-2	-	TGTGCCATCAGTGATATGGGGGGCGCCTATGGCTACACCTTC	CAISDMGGAYGYTF
-	TRBV7-2	TRBJ2-2	-	TGTGCCAGCAGCTTAGTAACGCAGAACACCGGGGAGCTGTTTTTT	CASSLVTQNTGELFF
-	TRBV5-1	TRBJ1-4	-	TGCGCCAGCAGCCGGACCTTTGCAACTAATGAAAAACTGTTTTTT	CASSRTFATNEKLFF
few	TRBV11-2	TRBJ1-1	-	TGTGCCAGCAGTTTCGGGGCACGAGGGGCGACTGAAGCTTTCTTT	CASSFGARGATEAFF
few	TRBV7-2	TRBJ1-2	TRBD1	TGTGCCAGCAGCCAACGGACAGGGGGCGACTATGGCTACACCTTC	CASSQRTGGDYGYTF
few	TRBV6-1	TRBJ2-5	TRBD2	TGTGCCAGCAGTGAAAGCGGGGCTGAGACCCAGTACTTC	CASSESGAETQYF
few	TRBV12-3/TRBV12-4	TRBJ1-1	-	TGTGCCAGCAGTTTTCAGGGGCCCGCTGAAGCTTTCTTT	CASSFQGPAEAFF
-	TRBV19	TRBJ1-1	-	TGTGCCAGTAAGGGCCTCCCACAGAACACTGAAGCTTTCTTT	CASKGLPQNTEAFF
few	TRBV7-9	TRBJ1-6	-	TGTGCCAGCAGCTTATTCCGGGCTGGCTCACCCCTCCACTTT	CASSLFRAGSPLHF
few	TRBV12-3/TRBV12-4	TRBJ2-2	TRBD1	TGTGCCAGCAGTCGCTGGACAGGGGGTTACACCGGGGAGCTGTTTTTT	CASSRWTGGYTGELFF